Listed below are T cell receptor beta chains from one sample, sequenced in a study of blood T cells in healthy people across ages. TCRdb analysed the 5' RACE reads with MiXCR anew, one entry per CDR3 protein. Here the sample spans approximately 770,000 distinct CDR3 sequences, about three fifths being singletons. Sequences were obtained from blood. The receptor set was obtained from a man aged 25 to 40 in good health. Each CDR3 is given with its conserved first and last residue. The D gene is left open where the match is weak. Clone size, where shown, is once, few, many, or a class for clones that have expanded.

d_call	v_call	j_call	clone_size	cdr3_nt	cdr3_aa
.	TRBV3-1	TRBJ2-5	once	TGTGCCAGCAGCCAAGTAGCTTCGGGGGAGACCCAGTACTTC	CASSQVASGETQYF
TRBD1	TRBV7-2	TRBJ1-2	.	TGTGCCAGCAGCTTAGGAATAGGGGGCGCTGTTGGCTACACCTTC	CASSLGIGGAVGYTF
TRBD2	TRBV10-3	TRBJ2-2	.	TGTGCCATCAGTGAACCTAGCGGGGGGCCGAAATCAGCCGGGGAGCTGTTTTTT	CAISEPSGGPKSAGELFF
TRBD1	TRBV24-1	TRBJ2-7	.	TGTGCCACCAGTGATTCCGGGACAGGCCCCTACGAGCAGTACTTC	CATSDSGTGPYEQYF
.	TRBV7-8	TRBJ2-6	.	TGTGCCAGCAGCTTAGGAGTCGCTCGCTCTGGGGCCAACGTCCTGACTTTC	CASSLGVARSGANVLTF
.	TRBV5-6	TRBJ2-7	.	TGTGCTAGCAGCTTGGAGACGTTTACAGGGTGGACCTACGAGCAGTACTTC	CASSLETFTGWTYEQYF
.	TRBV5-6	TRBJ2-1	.	TGTGCCAGCAGCCCGTGGTACACCACGTGGGGATACAATGAGCAGTTCTTC	CASSPWYTTWGYNEQFF
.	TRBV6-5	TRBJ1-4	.	TGTGCCACCAACTTTGGAAGGCGACTGTTTTTT	CATNFGRRLFF
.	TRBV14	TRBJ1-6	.	TGTGCCAGCAGCCAGACCAGGTCCACACCCCTCCACTTT	CASSQTRSTPLHF
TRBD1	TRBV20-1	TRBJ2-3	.	TGCAGTGCTGGCGCTACAGGGGGATTGTCAGATACGCAGTATTTT	CSAGATGGLSDTQYF
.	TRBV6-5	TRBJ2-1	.	TGTGCCAGCAGTTCGAATTTAGGACAGTTTGACATGCAGTTCTTC	CASSSNLGQFDMQFF
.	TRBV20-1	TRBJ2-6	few	TGCAGTGTACCGAATTCTGGGGCCAACGTCCTGACTTTC	CSVPNSGANVLTF
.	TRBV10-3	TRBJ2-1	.	TGTGCCATCAGTGAGTCCTTCGGGGTAGGTTCCCACGATGAGCAGTTCTTC	CAISESFGVGSHDEQFF
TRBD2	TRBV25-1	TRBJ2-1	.	TGTGCCAGCAGTGGGTCTGCGGGGGGGCCCAATGAGCAGTTCTTC	CASSGSAGGPNEQFF
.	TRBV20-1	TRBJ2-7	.	TGCAGTGCTCCCTGGACAGCCTCCTACGAGCAGTACTTC	CSAPWTASYEQYF
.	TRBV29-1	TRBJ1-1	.	TGCAGCGGGACCGCCCTGGGAGACACTGAAGCTTTCTTT	CSGTALGDTEAFF
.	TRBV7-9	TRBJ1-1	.	TGTGCCAGCAGCACCAGTAACACTGAAGCTTTCTTT	CASSTSNTEAFF
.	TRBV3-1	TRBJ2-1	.	TGTGCCAGCAGCCAAGATGACCGGACTCTGTTCTTC	CASSQDDRTLFF
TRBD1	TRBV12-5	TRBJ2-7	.	TGTGCTAGTGGGGGGGAACGGACAGGGATGTACGAGCAGTACTTC	CASGGERTGMYEQYF
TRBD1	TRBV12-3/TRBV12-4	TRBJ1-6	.	TGTGCCAGCACCGACAGGGGAATGTCACCCCTCCACTTT	CASTDRGMSPLHF
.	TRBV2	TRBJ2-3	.	TGTGCCAGCAGAAGAATGTTCGGGGGCACCCGCACAGATACGCAGTATTTT	CASRRMFGGTRTDTQYF
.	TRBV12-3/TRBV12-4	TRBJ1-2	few	TGTGCCAGCAGATACGGGGGAGGGGACTATGGCTACACCTTC	CASRYGGGDYGYTF
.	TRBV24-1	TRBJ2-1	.	TGTGCCACCAGTGATTTGCAAAACTTTATGGATGAGCAGTTCTTC	CATSDLQNFMDEQFF